What follows are 15 T cell receptor beta chains derived from one specimen sequenced in a study of kidney transplant recipient with SARS-CoV-2 infection. Via MiXCR, TCRdb re-called the reads, giving one row per CDR3 protein. The data hold some 220,000 distinct CDR3 sequences, with around 28% observed a single time. The sample here was a blood sample, taken at baseline and between days 110 and 120 from a kidney transplant recipient. These receptors all come from a male patient younger than 45 who had COVID-19 and was a kidney transplant recipient. The graft donor may be the source of some T cells.

CDR3 amino acids: CATSRPAGTLPSGGTEAFF. Written as DNA, the CDR3 is TGTGCCACCAGCAGACCGGCCGGGACGCTTCCCTCGGGCGGCACTGAAGCTTTCTTT. V is TRBV15 and J is TRBJ1-1; the D gene is possibly TRBD1 (5 bases). Trimming took 2 bases from V and 4 from J, leaving 26 bases between them. CDR1 and CDR2 from the germline V gene are LNHNV and YYDKDF (reference sequence). The CDR3 totals 19 residues.

There are many counts of this clonotype. The chain is built from TRBV13 and TRBJ2-7, with 9 bases fitting TRBD1. CDR3 length: 14 residues. Germline CDR1 and CDR2: PRHDT and FYEKMQ (reference sequence). The J segment lost 6 bases and the V segment lost 5 bases, leaving 8 bases of the junction unmatched. CDR3 nucleotide sequence: TGTGCCAGCAGCGCAACAGGGGGCTGGGGCGAGCAGTACTTC. This sequence encodes CASSATGGWGEQYF.

This clonotype came up many times. The chain joins TRBV6-5 to TRBJ2-1; possibly TRBD2 for D (6 bases). Germline CDR1 is MNHEY and CDR2 is SVGAGI. This CDR3 spans 13 amino acids. Trimming cost V 2 bases and J 9 bases, with 11 bases left between them. CDR3: CASSYDWGVEQFF. In DNA, the CDR3 is TGTGCCAGCAGTTACGATTGGGGGGTTGAGCAGTTCTTC.

Ten or more counts support this clonotype. V gene TRBV12-3 or TRBV12-4 combines with J gene TRBJ2-2; D is unresolved. This CDR3 is 13 amino acids long. Trimming removed 6 bases at V and 4 bases at J, with 9 bases between. This CDR3 is CASSLRPTGELFF. Written as DNA, the CDR3 is TGTGCCAGCAGCCTCCGGCCCACCGGGGAGCTGTTTTTT.

This clonotype appeared many times. The rearrangement links TRBV6-2 or TRBV6-3 to TRBJ2-2; 7 positions agree with TRBD1. Per germline, CDR1 MNHEY and CDR2 SVGEGT. J gave up 3 bases and V 7 bases, and 5 bases lay outside the gene matches. The CDR3 runs to 14 residues. The CDR3 here is CASNRDSHTGELFF. Here the CDR3 DNA reads TGTGCCAGCAATCGGGACAGCCACACCGGGGAGCTGTTTTTT.

In its sample, this clonotype was seen many times. J is TRBJ2-3 and V is TRBV21-1. TRBV21-1 has pseudogene status. The CDR3 contains 17 residues. The CDR3 sequence is CASRYKLATVMQDTQYF. CDR3 in DNA: TGTGCCAGCAGGTATAAATTAGCTACAGTCATGCAAGATACGCAGTATTTT.

This clonotype was seen many times. This chain links TRBV9 with TRBJ1-4, with 7 bases that match TRBD1. J lost 1 base, V lost 4 bases, and 4 bases had no gene match. Germline values: CDR1 SGDLS, CDR2 YYNGEE. The CDR3 loop spans 15 amino acids. The CDR3 spells CASSPRQGTNEKLFF. Here the CDR3 DNA reads TGTGCCAGCAGCCCCCGACAGGGAACTAATGAAAAACTGTTTTTT.

Many counts were recorded for this clonotype. The rearrangement uses TRBV12-3 or TRBV12-4 and TRBJ2-3; TRBD2 matches 10 bases. Losses at the gene ends were 6 bases for V and 1 base for J; bases not matched to a gene: 4. The CDR3 length is 15 residues. The DNA for the CDR3 is TGTGCCAGCAGGAGGGGGACTAGCGGCACAGATACGCAGTATTTT. Translated: CASRRGTSGTDTQYF.

This clonotype came up many times. This chain links TRBV12-3 or TRBV12-4 with TRBJ2-1; possible D gene TRBD1, 5 bases. There are 13 residues in the CDR3. With 6 bases removed from V and 6 bases from J, the gap between germline ends came to 12 bases. CDR3 nucleotides: TGTGCCAGCAGGCAGACAGTGGGCAATGAGCAGTTCTTC. Its translation is CASRQTVGNEQFF.

This clonotype was found many times. The V gene is TRBV23-1, the J gene TRBJ1-1, with D tentatively TRBD1 (5 bases). TRBV23-1 is an ORF, with its function uncertain. The V end lost 2 bases, the J end lost 0 bases, and 16 bases lay between the germline ends. CDR3 length equals 17 residues. As DNA, the CDR3 is TGCGCCAGCAGTCAAGGGGGTCGCAGGGCCATGAACACTGAAGCTTTCTTT. It specifies CASSQGGRRAMNTEAFF.

This clonotype was recorded a few times. Since a much larger clone is just one base distant, this may be a read error. The chain employs TRBV12-3 or TRBV12-4 and TRBJ1-4, with 8 bases matching TRBD1. The CDR3 sequence is 15 residues long. The V gene end was trimmed by 3 bases and the J gene end by 10 bases; junction bases not matched to a gene: 10. CDR3: CASSFAETGERKLFF. The CDR3, as DNA: TGTGCCAGCAGTTTCGCCGAGACAGGGGAGCGAAAACTGTTTTTT.

This clonotype was picked up a small number of times. V usage is TRBV28 and J usage is TRBJ1-2; D gene uncertain. Trimming shortened V by 7 bases and J by 4 bases, and 10 bases separated the two germline ends. Germline V gene sequence: CDR1 MDHEN, CDR2 SYDVKM. This CDR3 is 12 amino acids long. The DNA of the CDR3 is TGTGCCAGCAATCGGCAGACCTATGGCTACACCTTC. This gives the protein CASNRQTYGYTF.

This clonotype was seen repeatedly, ten times or more. This chain joins TRBV28 and TRBJ2-7; the D is unclear. The V gene lost 7 bases and the J gene lost 4 bases, with 20 bases spanning the gap. Per the germline V gene, CDR1 is MDHEN and CDR2 is SYDVKM. This CDR3 comprises 15 residues. In DNA, the CDR3 is TGTGCCAGCACCTCCCAGCGCCGGGTGAGGTACGAGCAGTACTTC. It encodes CASTSQRRVRYEQYF.

In its sample, this clonotype was seen many times. V and J are TRBV21-1 and TRBJ2-3. TRBV21-1 is a pseudogene segment. The length of the CDR3 is 17 residues. This chain's CDR3 is CASSSRIATVMQDTQYF. CDR3 in DNA: TGTGCCAGCAGCTCTCGCATAGCTACAGTCATGCAAGATACGCAGTATTTT.

Details on this clonotype: Given a much more abundant clone one base away, this may be a read error. The V call is TRBV19, the J call TRBJ1-3; D not resolved. This CDR3 spans 12 amino acids. The germline CDR1 and CDR2 sequences are LNHDA and SQIVND (reference sequence). Trimming shortened V by 7 bases and J by 4 bases, and 8 bases separated the two germline ends. CDR3 in amino acids: CASNFVGNTIYF. The CDR3 DNA is TGTGCCAGTAACTTCGTGGGAAACACCATATATTTT.